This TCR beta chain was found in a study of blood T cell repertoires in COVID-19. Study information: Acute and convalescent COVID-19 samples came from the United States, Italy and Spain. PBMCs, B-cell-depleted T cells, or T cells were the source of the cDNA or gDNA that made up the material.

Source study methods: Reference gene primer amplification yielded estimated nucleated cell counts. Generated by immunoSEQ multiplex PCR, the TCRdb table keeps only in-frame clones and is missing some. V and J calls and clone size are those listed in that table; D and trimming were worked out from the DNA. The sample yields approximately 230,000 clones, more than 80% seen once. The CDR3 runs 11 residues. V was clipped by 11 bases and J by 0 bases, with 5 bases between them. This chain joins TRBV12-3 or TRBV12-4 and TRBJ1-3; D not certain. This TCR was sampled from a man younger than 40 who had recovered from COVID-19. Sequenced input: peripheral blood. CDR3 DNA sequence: TGTGCCGCCGGCTCTGGAAACACCATATATTTT. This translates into CAAGSGNTIYF.